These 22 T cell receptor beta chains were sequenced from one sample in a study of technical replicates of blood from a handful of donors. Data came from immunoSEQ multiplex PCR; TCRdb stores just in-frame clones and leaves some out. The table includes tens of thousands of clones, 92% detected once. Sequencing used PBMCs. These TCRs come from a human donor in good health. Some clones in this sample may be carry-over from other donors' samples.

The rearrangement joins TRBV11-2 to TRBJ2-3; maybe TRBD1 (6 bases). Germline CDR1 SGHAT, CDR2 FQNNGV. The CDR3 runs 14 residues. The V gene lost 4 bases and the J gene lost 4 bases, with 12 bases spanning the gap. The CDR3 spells CASSSRQEADTQYF. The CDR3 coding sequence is TGTGCCAGCAGCTCGCGACAGGAAGCAGATACGCAGTATTTT.

CDR3 sequence (DNA): TGTGCCAGCAGCGTAGAATCAGGGGGTTGGGTCACTGAAGCTTTCTTT. Translation gives CASSVESGGWVTEAFF. The J gene is TRBJ1-1, the V gene TRBV9, with 7 bases fitting TRBD1. The germline CDR1 and CDR2 sequences are SGDLS and YYNGEE. Trimming removed 0 bases from V and 4 bases from J; junction bases left unmatched: 9. This CDR3 contains 16 residues.

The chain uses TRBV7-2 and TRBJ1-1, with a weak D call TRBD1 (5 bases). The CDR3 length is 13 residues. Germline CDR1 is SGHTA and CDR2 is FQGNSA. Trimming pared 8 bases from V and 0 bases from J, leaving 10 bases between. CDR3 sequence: CASSFRVNTEAFF. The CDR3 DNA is TGTGCCAGCTCATTCAGGGTGAACACTGAAGCTTTCTTT.

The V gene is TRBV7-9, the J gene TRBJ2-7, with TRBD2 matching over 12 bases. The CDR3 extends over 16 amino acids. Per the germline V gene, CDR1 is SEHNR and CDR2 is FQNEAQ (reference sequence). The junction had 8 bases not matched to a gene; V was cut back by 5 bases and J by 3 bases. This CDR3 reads CASSQRTSGTYYEQYF. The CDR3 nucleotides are TGTGCCAGCAGCCAAAGGACTAGCGGGACCTACTACGAGCAGTACTTC. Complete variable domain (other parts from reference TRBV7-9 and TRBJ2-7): DTGVSQNPRHKITKRGQNVTFRCDPISEHNRLYWYRQTLGQGPEFLTYFQNEAQLEKSRLLSDRFSAERPKGSFSTLEIQRTEQGDSAMYLCASSQRTSGTYYEQYFGPGTRLTVT.

The CDR3 coding sequence is TGCGCCAGCAGCCAAGATGGGTCTAGCGGGGGGACGGTGACCCAGTACTTC. Amino acid sequence: CASSQDGSSGGTVTQYF. The rearrangement uses TRBV4-1 and TRBJ2-5; TRBD2 agrees at 11 bases. Looked up from germline, CDR1 is MGHRA and CDR2 is YSYEKL. CDR3 size: 17 residues. V lost 0 bases, J lost 7 bases, and 10 bases stayed unmatched.

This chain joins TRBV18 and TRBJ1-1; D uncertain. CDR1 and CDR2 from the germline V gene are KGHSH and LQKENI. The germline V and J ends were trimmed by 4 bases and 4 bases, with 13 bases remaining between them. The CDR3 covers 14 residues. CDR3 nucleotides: TGTGCCAGCTCACTGCTGACCGAGGGCACTGAAGCTTTCTTT. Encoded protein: CASSLLTEGTEAFF.

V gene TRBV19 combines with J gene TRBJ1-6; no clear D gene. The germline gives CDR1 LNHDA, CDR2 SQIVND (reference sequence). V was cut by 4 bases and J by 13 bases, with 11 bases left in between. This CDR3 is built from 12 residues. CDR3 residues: CASSTSAGPLHF. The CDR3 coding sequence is TGTGCCAGTAGTACTTCAGCGGGGCCCCTCCACTTT.

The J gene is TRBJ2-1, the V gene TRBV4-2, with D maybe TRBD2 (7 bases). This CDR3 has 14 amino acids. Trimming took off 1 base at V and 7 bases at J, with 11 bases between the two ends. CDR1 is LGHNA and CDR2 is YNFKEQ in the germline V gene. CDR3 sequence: CASSQAEGGNEQFF. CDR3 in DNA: TGTGCCAGCAGCCAAGCCGAGGGGGGGAATGAGCAGTTCTTC.

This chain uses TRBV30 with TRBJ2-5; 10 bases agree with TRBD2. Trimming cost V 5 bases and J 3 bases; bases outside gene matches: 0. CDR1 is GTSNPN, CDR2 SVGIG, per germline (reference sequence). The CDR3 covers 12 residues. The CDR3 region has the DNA TGTGCCTGGGGACTAGCGGAAGAGACCCAGTACTTC. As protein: CAWGLAEETQYF.

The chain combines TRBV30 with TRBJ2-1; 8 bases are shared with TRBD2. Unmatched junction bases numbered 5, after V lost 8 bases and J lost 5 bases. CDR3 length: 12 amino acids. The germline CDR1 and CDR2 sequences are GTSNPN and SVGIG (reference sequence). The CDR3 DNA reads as TGTGCCCTTAGCGGGACTGACAATGAGCAGTTCTTC. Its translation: CALSGTDNEQFF.

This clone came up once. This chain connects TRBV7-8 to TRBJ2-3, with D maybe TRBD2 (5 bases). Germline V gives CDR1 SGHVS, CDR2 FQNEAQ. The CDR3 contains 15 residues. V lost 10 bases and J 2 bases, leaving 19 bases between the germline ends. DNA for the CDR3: TGTGCCATTCAACAGTCGCAGGACTCCACAGATACGCAGTATTTT. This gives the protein CAIQQSQDSTDTQYF.

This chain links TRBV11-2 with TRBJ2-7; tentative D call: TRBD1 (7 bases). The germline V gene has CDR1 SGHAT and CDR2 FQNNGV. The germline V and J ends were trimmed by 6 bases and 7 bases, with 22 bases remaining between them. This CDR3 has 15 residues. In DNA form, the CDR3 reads TGTGCCAGCAGTTTCCTGGAGGGGGCCCGAAGGGAGCAGTACTTC. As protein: CASSFLEGARREQYF.

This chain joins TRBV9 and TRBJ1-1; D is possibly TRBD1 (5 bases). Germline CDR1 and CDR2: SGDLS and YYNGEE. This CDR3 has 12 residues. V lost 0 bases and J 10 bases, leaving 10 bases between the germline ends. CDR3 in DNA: TGTGCCAGCAGCGTAGTGGAGGGACGAGCTTTCTTT. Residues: CASSVVEGRAFF.

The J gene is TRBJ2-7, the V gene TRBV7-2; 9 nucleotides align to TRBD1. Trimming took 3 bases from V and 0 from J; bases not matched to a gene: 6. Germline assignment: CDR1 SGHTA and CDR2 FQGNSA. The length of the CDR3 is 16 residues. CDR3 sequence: CASSLDTGGGSYEQYF. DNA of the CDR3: TGTGCCAGCAGCTTGGATACAGGGGGCGGCTCCTACGAGCAGTACTTC.

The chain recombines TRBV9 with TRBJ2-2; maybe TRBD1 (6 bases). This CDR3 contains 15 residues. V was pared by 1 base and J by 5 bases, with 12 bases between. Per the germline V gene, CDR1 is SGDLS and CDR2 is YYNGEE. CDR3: CASSVSGEGTGELFF. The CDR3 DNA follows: TGTGCCAGCAGCGTATCAGGGGAAGGTACCGGGGAGCTGTTTTTT.

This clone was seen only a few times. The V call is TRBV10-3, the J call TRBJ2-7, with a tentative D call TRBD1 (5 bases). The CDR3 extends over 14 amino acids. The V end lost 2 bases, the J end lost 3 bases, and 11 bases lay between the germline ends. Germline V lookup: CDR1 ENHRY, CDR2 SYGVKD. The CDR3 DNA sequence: TGTGCCATCAGTGAGGACAGAAGAAGCTACGAGCAGTACTTC. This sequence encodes CAISEDRRSYEQYF.

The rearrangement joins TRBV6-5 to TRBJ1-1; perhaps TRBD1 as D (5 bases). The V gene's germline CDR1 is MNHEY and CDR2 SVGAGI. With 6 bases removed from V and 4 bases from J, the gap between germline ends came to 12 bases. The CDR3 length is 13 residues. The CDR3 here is CASRKGVPTEAFF. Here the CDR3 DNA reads TGTGCCAGCAGGAAAGGGGTGCCCACTGAAGCTTTCTTT.

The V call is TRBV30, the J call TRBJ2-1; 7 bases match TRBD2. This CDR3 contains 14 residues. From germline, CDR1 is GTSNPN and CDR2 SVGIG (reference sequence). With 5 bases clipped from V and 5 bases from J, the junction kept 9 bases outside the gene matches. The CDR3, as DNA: TGTGCCTGGGGACTAGGCGGGAAGGACAATGAGCAGTTCTTC. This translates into CAWGLGGKDNEQFF.

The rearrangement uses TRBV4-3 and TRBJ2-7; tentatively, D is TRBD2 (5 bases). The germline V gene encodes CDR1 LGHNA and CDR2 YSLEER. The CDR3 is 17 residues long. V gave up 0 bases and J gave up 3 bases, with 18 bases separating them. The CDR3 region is CASSQDGESSGHYEQYF. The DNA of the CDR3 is TGCGCCAGCAGCCAAGATGGGGAGAGTTCAGGCCACTACGAGCAGTACTTC.

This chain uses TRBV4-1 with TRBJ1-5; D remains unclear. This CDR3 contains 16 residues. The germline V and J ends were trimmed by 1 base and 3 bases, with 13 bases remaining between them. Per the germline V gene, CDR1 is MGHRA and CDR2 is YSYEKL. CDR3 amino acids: CASSQGTVFYNQPQHF. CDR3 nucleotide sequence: TGCGCCAGCAGCCAAGGGACTGTTTTTTACAATCAGCCCCAGCATTTT.

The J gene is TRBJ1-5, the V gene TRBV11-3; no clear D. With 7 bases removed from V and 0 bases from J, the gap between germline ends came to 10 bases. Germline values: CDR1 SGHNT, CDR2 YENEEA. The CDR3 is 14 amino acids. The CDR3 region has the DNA TGTGCCAGCAAAAGGCGGTATAGCAATCAGCCCCAGCATTTT. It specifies CASKRRYSNQPQHF. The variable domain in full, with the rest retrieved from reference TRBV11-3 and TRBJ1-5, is EAGVVQSPRYKIIEKKQPVAFWCNPISGHNTLYWYLQNLGQGPELLIRYENEEAVDDSQLPKDRFSAERLKGVDSTLKIQPAELGDSAVYLCASKRRYSNQPQHFGDGTRLSIL.

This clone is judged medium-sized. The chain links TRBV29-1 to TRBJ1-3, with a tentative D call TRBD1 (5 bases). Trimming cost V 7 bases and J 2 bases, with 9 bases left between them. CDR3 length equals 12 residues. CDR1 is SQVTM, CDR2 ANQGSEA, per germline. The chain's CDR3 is CSADTPGNTIYF. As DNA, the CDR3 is TGCAGCGCGGACACGCCTGGAAACACCATATATTTT.